This T cell receptor (beta chain) was recorded in a study of spatial heterogeneity in lung cancer. Study background: Beta-chain sequences were consistently detected more often than alpha-chain sequences.

This clonotype was picked up a small number of times. Time point meaning: sample taken at primary tumor resection. Whole RNA was taken from tumor, nontumor lung or frozen PBMC; it was then sequenced unsorted. This CDR3 contains 14 residues. The V end lost 6 bases, the J end lost 4 bases, and 16 bases lay between the germline ends. Germline assignment: CDR1 MNHNS and CDR2 SASEGT. A single record per CDR3 protein comes from TCRdb applying MiXCR to the 5' RACE reads. The table has approximately 44,000 distinct CDR3 sequences, 12% seen once. This TCR derives from a female donor with early-stage non-small cell lung cancer. The V call is TRBV6-1, the J call TRBJ2-7; no reliable D call. This material consisted of PBMCs, taken at surgery. The CDR3 loop reads CASRRTDARYEQYF. The DNA for the CDR3 is TGTGCCAGCAGGAGGACGGATGCTAGGTACGAGCAGTACTTC.